Shown below are 27 T cell receptor beta chains from a single sample sequenced in a study of T cell responses to AZD1222 COVID-19 vaccine. Method: immunoSEQ multiplex PCR; TCRdb's copy keeps in-frame clones and lacks some. In the table there are about 91,000 clones, over 75% of which are singletons. The material sequenced was peripheral blood, taken on day 0 of AZD1222 vaccination. The receptors stem from an adult in good health.

The V call is TRBV5-1, the J call TRBJ1-5; unclear D gene. V was cut by 0 bases and J by 1 base, with 8 bases left in between. CDR3 length equals 15 residues. CDR1 is SGHRS and CDR2 is YFSETQ in the germline V gene. The CDR3 region is CASSLGVGSNQPQHF. In DNA form, the CDR3 reads TGCGCCAGCAGCTTGGGAGTGGGCAGCAATCAGCCCCAGCATTTT.

On this clone itself: Other DNA sequences in this specimen translate into the identical CDR3. V and J are TRBV7-2 and TRBJ1-2, with a possible D match to TRBD1 (6 bases). In germline, CDR1 is SGHTA, CDR2 FQGNSA. The V end lost 2 bases, the J end lost 8 bases, and 12 bases lay between the germline ends. This CDR3 is 13 amino acids long. The CDR3 DNA reads TGTGCCAGCAGCTTACCGCAGGGGTACGGCTACACCTTC. This sequence encodes CASSLPQGYGYTF.

The chain uses TRBV12-5 and TRBJ1-5; D not resolved. Germline values: CDR1 LGHNT, CDR2 FRNRAP. The CDR3 runs to 15 residues. V lost 3 bases to trimming and J lost 2 bases, with 11 bases between them. The CDR3 DNA reads TGTGCTAGTGGTTTTATCGGGGTGGGCAATCAGCCCCAGCATTTT. This gives the protein CASGFIGVGNQPQHF.

This clone has only one observation. This chain connects TRBV6-5 to TRBJ2-2; unclear D gene. The CDR3 loop spans 14 amino acids. The germline V gene encodes CDR1 MNHEY and CDR2 SVGAGI. Deletions cut 5 bases from V and 4 bases from J, with 11 bases between. DNA of the CDR3: TGTGCCAGCAGTCCCACAGTGTTCACCGGGGAGCTGTTTTTT. This sequence encodes CASSPTVFTGELFF.

J is TRBJ1-1 and V is TRBV19; maybe TRBD1 (5 bases). V was trimmed by 4 bases and J by 0 bases, leaving 6 bases between them. The CDR3 contains 13 residues. From germline, CDR1 is LNHDA and CDR2 SQIVND (reference sequence). CDR3 region: CASSTGMNTEAFF. CDR3 DNA: TGTGCCAGTAGTACAGGGATGAACACTGAAGCTTTCTTT.

The gene calls are TRBV28 and TRBJ2-7, with D possibly TRBD2 on 7 matching bases. Germline V gene data show CDR1 as MDHEN and CDR2 as SYDVKM. The V end was cut by 8 bases, the J end by 4 bases, with 24 bases between. The CDR3 sequence is 16 residues long. The CDR3 loop reads CASPKGGASPGYEQYF. CDR3 nucleotides: TGTGCCAGCCCAAAAGGGGGGGCTAGCCCCGGGTACGAGCAGTACTTC.

This chain links TRBV6-2 or TRBV6-3 with TRBJ2-3; 10 bases line up with TRBD1. The germline V gene encodes CDR1 MNHEY and CDR2 SVGEGT. The CDR3 is made up of 19 amino acids. The V gene end was trimmed by 5 bases and the J gene end by 4 bases; junction bases not matched to a gene: 18. As DNA, the CDR3 is TGTGCCAGCAGTCATCCCGACAGGGGGCTCATAGGTTTGTCAGATACGCAGTATTTT. Its protein product is CASSHPDRGLIGLSDTQYF.

The chain is built from TRBV2 and TRBJ2-3; D remains ambiguous. The length of the CDR3 is 15 residues. Trimming removed 2 bases at V and 0 bases at J, with 9 bases between. Looked up from germline, CDR1 is SNHLY and CDR2 is FYNNEI. The CDR3 reads CASSESQVSTDTQYF. CDR3 nucleotides: TGTGCCAGCAGTGAAAGTCAAGTTAGCACAGATACGCAGTATTTT.

The gene calls are TRBV4-2 and TRBJ1-2, with TRBD1 matching over 7 bases. Germline CDR1 reads LGHNA; CDR2 reads YNFKEQ. The CDR3 consists of 15 residues. V was pared by 0 bases and J by 5 bases, with 6 bases of the junction left unmatched. The CDR3 region has the DNA TGTGCCAGCAGCCAAGAAGGCCCCAGGGGGTATGGCTACACCTTC. Translating gives CASSQEGPRGYGYTF.

The CDR3 is CASSLEGVYSGNTIYF. The CDR3, as DNA: TGTGCCAGCAGCTTAGAAGGGGTCTACTCTGGAAACACCATATATTTT. The V gene is TRBV7-2, the J gene TRBJ1-3; tentatively, D is TRBD1 (5 bases). Germline assignment: CDR1 SGHTA and CDR2 FQGNSA. CDR3 size: 16 residues. V was shortened by 1 base and J by 0 bases, with 10 bases between the two germline ends.

The chain is built from TRBV19 and TRBJ2-7, with 9 positions matching TRBD1. CDR1 is LNHDA and CDR2 is SQIVND in the germline V gene (reference sequence). The CDR3 is 14 residues long. V was clipped by 3 bases and J by 1 base; unmatched bases: 1. In DNA form, the CDR3 reads TGTGCCAGTAGTATGGGACAGGGTTCCTACGAGCAGTACTTC. Translated: CASSMGQGSYEQYF.

The chain joins TRBV28 to TRBJ1-4, with D perhaps TRBD1 (6 bases). CDR1 is MDHEN and CDR2 is SYDVKM in the germline V gene. CDR3 length: 15 amino acids. V lost 5 bases and J lost 1, with 11 bases in between. CDR3 amino acids: CASSTKTGTNEKLFF. The CDR3 bases are TGTGCCAGCAGTACCAAGACAGGAACTAATGAAAAACTGTTTTTT.

This clone is a singleton in its sample. The chain joins TRBV14 to TRBJ2-2; TRBD2 aligns across 12 bases. Germline CDR1 is SGHDN and CDR2 is FVKESK. The CDR3 loop spans 16 amino acids. V was clipped by 4 bases and J by 7 bases; unmatched bases: 7. CDR3 sequence (DNA): TGTGCCAGCAGCCCCCTAGCGGGGGGGCAAGGCGGGGAGCTGTTTTTT. Translation: CASSPLAGGQGGELFF. Based on the CDR3 plus reference TRBV14 and TRBJ2-2, the full variable domain is EAGVTQFPSHSVIEKGQTVTLRCDPISGHDNLYWYRRVMGKEIKFLLHFVKESKQDESGMPNNRFLAERTGGTYSTLKVQPAELEDSGVYFCASSPLAGGQGGELFFGEGSRLTVL.

The chain uses TRBV3-1 (or the pseudogene TRBV3-2) and TRBJ1-2; D not certain. The CDR3 contains 16 residues. From germline, CDR1 is LGHDT and CDR2 YNNKEL (reference sequence). V lost 0 bases, J lost 1 base, and 12 bases lay in between. The CDR3 DNA reads as TGTGCCAGCAGCCAAGATGGGCCAGCGGTTAACTATGGCTACACCTTC. Protein product: CASSQDGPAVNYGYTF.

This clone was detected only a few times. The rearrangement joins TRBV27 to TRBJ2-3; TRBD2 matches at 8 bases. This CDR3 has 16 amino acids. From germline, CDR1 is MNHEY and CDR2 SMNVEV (reference sequence). Trimming took 4 bases from V and 2 from J; bases not matched to a gene: 8. The CDR3 protein is CASSYSVAGNTDTQYF. In DNA form, the CDR3 reads TGTGCCAGCAGTTATTCGGTAGCGGGGAACACAGATACGCAGTATTTT.

J is TRBJ2-5 and V is TRBV3-1 (or the pseudogene TRBV3-2); 12 bases fit TRBD2. Unmatched junction bases numbered 1, after V lost 1 base and J lost 4 bases. The germline V gene has CDR1 LGHDT and CDR2 YNNKEL (reference sequence). This CDR3 contains 15 residues. The CDR3 DNA reads TGTGCCAGCAGCCAAGGGACTAGCGGGGCAGAGACCCAGTACTTC. Protein: CASSQGTSGAETQYF.

V usage is TRBV6-5 and J usage is TRBJ2-1, with 7 bases aligning to TRBD1. Per germline, CDR1 MNHEY and CDR2 SVGAGI. The J segment lost 14 bases and the V segment lost 4 bases, leaving 8 bases of the junction unmatched. This CDR3 is 12 amino acids long. For the CDR3, the DNA is TGTGCCAGCAGTTGGCAGGGGGAAGAGGAGTTCTTC. Protein sequence: CASSWQGEEEFF.

The rearrangement joins TRBV7-9 to TRBJ1-6, with a possible D match to TRBD1 (5 bases). The CDR3 totals 13 residues. V gave up 4 bases and J gave up 10 bases, with 11 bases separating them. Germline V gives CDR1 SEHNR, CDR2 FQNEAQ (reference sequence). As DNA, the CDR3 is TGTGCCAGCAGCTCTCAGGGAGAGTCACCCCTCCACTTT. It encodes CASSSQGESPLHF.

This chain joins TRBV6-5 and TRBJ2-4; perhaps TRBD1 as D (5 bases). The V gene lost 0 bases and the J gene lost 1 base, with 10 bases spanning the gap. CDR3 size: 16 residues. From germline, CDR1 is MNHEY and CDR2 SVGAGI. In DNA form, the CDR3 reads TGTGCCAGCAGTTACTCCAGGGTTGGGGCCAAAAACATTCAGTACTTC. It translates to CASSYSRVGAKNIQYF.

V usage is TRBV14 and J usage is TRBJ2-1; D is ambiguous. Trimming shortened V by 5 bases and J by 1 base, and 6 bases separated the two germline ends. The CDR3 sequence is 13 residues long. Germline V gene sequence: CDR1 SGHDN, CDR2 FVKESK. CDR3: CASSARSYNEQFF. As DNA, the CDR3 is TGTGCCAGCAGCGCAAGATCCTACAATGAGCAGTTCTTC.

V usage is TRBV6-2 or TRBV6-3 and J usage is TRBJ2-7; D possibly corresponds to TRBD1 (6 bases). V gave up 5 bases and J gave up 2 bases, with 19 bases separating them. The CDR3 has 16 residues. CDR1 is MNHEY, CDR2 SVGEGT, per germline. CDR3 DNA: TGTGCCAGCAGTCAAAAACAGGGAGTTCGGCCCTACGAGCAGTACTTC. This encodes CASSQKQGVRPYEQYF.

This chain uses TRBV9 with TRBJ1-5; possible D gene TRBD1, 5 bases. The CDR3 loop spans 15 amino acids. Germline lookup yields CDR1 SGDLS and CDR2 YYNGEE. V lost 4 bases, J lost 3 bases, and 14 bases lay in between. The CDR3 DNA sequence: TGTGCCAGCAGCCCCTTGGGGGTATACAATCAGCCCCAGCATTTT. This sequence encodes CASSPLGVYNQPQHF.

This chain links TRBV7-2 with TRBJ1-2; no firm D call. CDR3 length: 15 residues. From germline, CDR1 is SGHTA and CDR2 FQGNSA. The V end lost 0 bases, the J end lost 7 bases, and 15 bases lay between the germline ends. CDR3 DNA sequence: TGTGCCAGCAGCTTAGCTTGGGGAGGGATTGGTGGCTACACCTTC. Encoded protein: CASSLAWGGIGGYTF.

This clone occurred once. The genes are TRBV9 and TRBJ1-4, with D unresolved. This CDR3 comprises 15 residues. Deletions cut 0 bases from V and 0 bases from J, with 6 bases between. Germline values: CDR1 SGDLS, CDR2 YYNGEE. DNA for the CDR3: TGTGCCAGCAGCGTAGACTTTGCAACTAATGAAAAACTGTTTTTT. Protein: CASSVDFATNEKLFF. Complete variable domain (other parts from reference TRBV9 and TRBJ1-4): DSGVTQTPKHLITATGQRVTLRCSPRSGDLSVYWYQQSLDQGLQFLIQYYNGEERAKGNILERFSAQQFPDLHSELNLSSLELGDSALYFCASSVDFATNEKLFFGSGTQLSVL.

This chain connects TRBV7-3 to TRBJ2-5; D is uncertain. The CDR3 runs 13 residues. CDR1 is SGHTA and CDR2 is FQGTGA in the germline V gene. Trimming removed 2 bases from V and 2 bases from J, with 6 bases in between. The CDR3 DNA follows: TGTGCCAGCAGCTTACTTGATCAAGAGACCCAGTACTTC. This gives the protein CASSLLDQETQYF.

This rearrangement joins TRBV7-2 to TRBJ1-3; unclear D gene. The germline V gene has CDR1 SGHTA and CDR2 FQGNSA. Trimming cost V 6 bases and J 0 bases, with 9 bases left between them. This CDR3 has 14 residues. The CDR3 nucleotides read TGTGCCAGCAGTCGAACTAACTCTGGAAACACCATATATTTT. Translation gives CASSRTNSGNTIYF. Combining the CDR3 with reference TRBV7-2 and TRBJ1-3 gives the whole variable domain GAGVSQSPSNKVTEKGKDVELRCDPISGHTALYWYRQSLGQGLEFLIYFQGNSAPDKSGLPSDRFSAERTGGSVSTLTIQRTQQEDSAVYLCASSRTNSGNTIYFGEGSWLTVV.

The chain couples TRBV20-1 to TRBJ2-7; D unclear. Trimming cost V 5 bases and J 4 bases, with 6 bases left between them. The CDR3 is 10 amino acids. Germline V gene data show CDR1 as DFQATT and CDR2 as SNEGSKA (reference sequence). CDR3: CSALDYEQYF. As DNA, the CDR3 is TGCAGTGCTCTGGATTACGAGCAGTACTTC.